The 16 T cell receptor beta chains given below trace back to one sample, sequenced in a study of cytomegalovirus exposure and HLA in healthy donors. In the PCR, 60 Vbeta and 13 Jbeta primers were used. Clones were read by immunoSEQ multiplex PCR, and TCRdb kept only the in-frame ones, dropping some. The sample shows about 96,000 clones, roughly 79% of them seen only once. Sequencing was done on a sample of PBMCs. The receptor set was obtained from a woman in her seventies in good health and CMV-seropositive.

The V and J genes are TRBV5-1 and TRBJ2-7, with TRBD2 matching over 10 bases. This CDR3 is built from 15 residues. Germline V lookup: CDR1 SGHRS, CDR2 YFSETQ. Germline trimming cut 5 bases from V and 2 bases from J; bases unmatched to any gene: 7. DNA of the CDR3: TGCGCCAGCAGGTTATCACTAGCGGGACCCTACGAGCAGTACTTC. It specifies CASRLSLAGPYEQYF.

The CDR3 DNA is TGTGCCAGCACCCTCGGGACTAGCGGCACAGATACGCAGTATTTT. The encoded protein is CASTLGTSGTDTQYF. This chain uses TRBV5-4 with TRBJ2-3; 10 bases match TRBD2. After removal of 6 bases from V and 1 base from J, the junction contained 5 bases not matched to a gene. The germline gives CDR1 SGHNT, CDR2 YYREEE (reference sequence). CDR3 length equals 15 residues.

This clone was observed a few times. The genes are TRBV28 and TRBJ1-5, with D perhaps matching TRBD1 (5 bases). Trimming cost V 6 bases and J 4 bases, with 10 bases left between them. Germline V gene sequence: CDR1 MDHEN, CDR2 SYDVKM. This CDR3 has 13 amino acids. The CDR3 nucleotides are TGTGCCAGCAGCTCGACAGCGAATCAGCCCCAGCATTTT. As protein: CASSSTANQPQHF.

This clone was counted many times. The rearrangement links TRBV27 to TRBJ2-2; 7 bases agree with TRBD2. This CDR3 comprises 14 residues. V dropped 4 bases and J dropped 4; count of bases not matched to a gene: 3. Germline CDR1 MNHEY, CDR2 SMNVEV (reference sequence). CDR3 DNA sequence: TGTGCCAGCAGTTCCGGGGGGATCACCGGGGAGCTGTTTTTT. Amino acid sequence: CASSSGGITGELFF.

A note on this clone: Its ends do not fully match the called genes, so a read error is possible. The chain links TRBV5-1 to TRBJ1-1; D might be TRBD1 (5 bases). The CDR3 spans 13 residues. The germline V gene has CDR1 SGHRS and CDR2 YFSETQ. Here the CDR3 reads CASSQNGGTEAFF. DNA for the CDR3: TGCGCCAGCAGCCAGAATGGGGGGACTGAGGCTTTCTTT.

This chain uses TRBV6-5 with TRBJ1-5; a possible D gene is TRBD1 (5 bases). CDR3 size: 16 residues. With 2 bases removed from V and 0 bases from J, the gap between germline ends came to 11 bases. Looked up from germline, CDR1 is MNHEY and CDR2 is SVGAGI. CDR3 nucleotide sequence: TGTGCCAGCAGTTACGATGGGGGGAATAGCAATCAGCCCCAGCATTTT. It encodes CASSYDGGNSNQPQHF.

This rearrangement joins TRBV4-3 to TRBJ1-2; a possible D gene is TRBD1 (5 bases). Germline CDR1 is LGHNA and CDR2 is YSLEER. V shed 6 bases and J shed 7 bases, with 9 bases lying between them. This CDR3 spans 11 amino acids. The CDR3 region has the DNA TGCGCCAGCAGGGGGGGTGGTGGCTACACCTTC. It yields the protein CASRGGGGYTF.

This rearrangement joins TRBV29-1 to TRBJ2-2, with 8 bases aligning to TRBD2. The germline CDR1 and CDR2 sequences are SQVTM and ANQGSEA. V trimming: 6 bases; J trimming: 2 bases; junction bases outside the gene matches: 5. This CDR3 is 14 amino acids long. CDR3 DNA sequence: TGCAGCGTCGGCGGGGGGCCCAACACCGGGGAGCTGTTTTTT. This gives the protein CSVGGGPNTGELFF.

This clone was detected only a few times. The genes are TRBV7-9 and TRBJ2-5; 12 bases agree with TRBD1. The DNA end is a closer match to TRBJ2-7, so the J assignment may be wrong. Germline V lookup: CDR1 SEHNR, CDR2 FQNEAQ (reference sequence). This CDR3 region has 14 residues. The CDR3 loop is CASSKGQGAHEQYF. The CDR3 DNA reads TGTGCCAGCAGCAAGGGACAGGGGGCCCACGAGCAGTACTTC.

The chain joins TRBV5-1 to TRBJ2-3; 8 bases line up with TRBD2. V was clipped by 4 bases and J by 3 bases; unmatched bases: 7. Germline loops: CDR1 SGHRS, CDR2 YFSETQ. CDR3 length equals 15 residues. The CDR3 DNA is TGCGCCAGCAGCCGAGCGGGGGCACGGACAGATACGCAGTATTTT. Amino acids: CASSRAGARTDTQYF.

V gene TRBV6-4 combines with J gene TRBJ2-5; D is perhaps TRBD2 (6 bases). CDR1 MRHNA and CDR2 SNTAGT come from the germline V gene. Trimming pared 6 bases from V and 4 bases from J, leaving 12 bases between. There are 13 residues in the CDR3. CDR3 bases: TGTGCCAGCAGCCAAGTGCGGGGAGAGACCCAGTACTTC. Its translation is CASSQVRGETQYF.

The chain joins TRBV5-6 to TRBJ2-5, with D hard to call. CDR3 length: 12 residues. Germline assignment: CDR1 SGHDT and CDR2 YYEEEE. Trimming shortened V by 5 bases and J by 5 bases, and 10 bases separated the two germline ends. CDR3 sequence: CASRRSWETQYF. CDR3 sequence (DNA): TGTGCCAGCAGGAGGTCTTGGGAGACCCAGTACTTC.

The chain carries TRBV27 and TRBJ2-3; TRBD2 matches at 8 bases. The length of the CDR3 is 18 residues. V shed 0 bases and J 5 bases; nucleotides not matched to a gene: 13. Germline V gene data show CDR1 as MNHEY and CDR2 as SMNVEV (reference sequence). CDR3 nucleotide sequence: TGTGCCAGCAGTTTATCTGAGAACGGCGGGGGGTCGCGAGATACGCAGTATTTT. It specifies CASSLSENGGGSRDTQYF.

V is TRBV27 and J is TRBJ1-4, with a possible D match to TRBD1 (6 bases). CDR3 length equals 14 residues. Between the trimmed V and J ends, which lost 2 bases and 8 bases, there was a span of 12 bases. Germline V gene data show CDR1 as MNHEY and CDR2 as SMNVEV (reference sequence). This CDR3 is CASSLGTSREKLFF. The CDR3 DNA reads TGTGCCAGCAGTTTAGGGACATCGAGGGAAAAACTGTTTTTT. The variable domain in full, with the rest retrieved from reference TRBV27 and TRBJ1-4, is EAQVTQNPRYLITVTGKKLTVTCSQNMNHEYMSWYRQDPGLGLRQIYYSMNVEVTDKGDVPEGYKVSRKEKRNFPLILESPSPNQTSLYFCASSLGTSREKLFFGSGTQLSVL.

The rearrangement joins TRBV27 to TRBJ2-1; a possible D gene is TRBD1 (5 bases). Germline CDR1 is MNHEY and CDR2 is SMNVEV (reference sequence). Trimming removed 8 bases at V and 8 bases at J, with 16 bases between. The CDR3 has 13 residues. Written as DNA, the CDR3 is TGTGCCAGCCGTCACACCCAGGGCGATGAGCAGTTCTTC. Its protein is CASRHTQGDEQFF.

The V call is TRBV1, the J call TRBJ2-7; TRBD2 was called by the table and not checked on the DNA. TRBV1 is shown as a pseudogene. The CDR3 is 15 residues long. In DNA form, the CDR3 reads TGCACCAGCAGCCAACTTGACGCAGAGAGGAACGAGCAGTACTTC. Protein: CTSSQLDAERNEQYF.